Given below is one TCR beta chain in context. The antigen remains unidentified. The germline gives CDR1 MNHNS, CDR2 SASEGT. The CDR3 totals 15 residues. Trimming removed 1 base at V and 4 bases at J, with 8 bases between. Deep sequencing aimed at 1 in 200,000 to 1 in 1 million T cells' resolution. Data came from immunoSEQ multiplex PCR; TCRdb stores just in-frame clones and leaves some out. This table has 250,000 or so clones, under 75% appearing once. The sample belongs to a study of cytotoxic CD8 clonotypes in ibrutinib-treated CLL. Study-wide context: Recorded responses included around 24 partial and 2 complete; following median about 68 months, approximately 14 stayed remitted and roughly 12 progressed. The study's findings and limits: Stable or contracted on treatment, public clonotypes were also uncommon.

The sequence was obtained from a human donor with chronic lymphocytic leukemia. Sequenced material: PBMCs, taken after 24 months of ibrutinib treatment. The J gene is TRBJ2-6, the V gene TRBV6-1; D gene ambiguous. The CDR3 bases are TGTGCCAGCAGTGAAGGGGCCGTCGGGGCCAACGTCCTGACTTTC. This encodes CASSEGAVGANVLTF.